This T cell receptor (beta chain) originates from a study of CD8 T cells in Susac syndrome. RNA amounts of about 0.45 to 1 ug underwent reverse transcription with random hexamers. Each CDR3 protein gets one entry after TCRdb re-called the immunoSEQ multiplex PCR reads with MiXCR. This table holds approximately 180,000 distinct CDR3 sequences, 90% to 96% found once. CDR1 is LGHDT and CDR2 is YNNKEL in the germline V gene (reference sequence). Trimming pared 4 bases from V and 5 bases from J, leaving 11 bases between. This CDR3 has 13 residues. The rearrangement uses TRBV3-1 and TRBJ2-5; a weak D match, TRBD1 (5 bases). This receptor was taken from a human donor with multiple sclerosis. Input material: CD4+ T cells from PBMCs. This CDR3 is CASSPSGSETQYF. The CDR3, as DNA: TGTGCCAGCAGCCCCTCAGGGTCTGAGACCCAGTACTTC.